Detailed here is one TCR beta chain. Produced via immunoSEQ multiplex PCR; TCRdb's table is partial and in-frame only. The sample has 200,000 to 250,000 clones, around 87% seen once; the top ten hold under 9%. The sample comes from a study of blood T cell repertoires in COVID-19. Whole-study context: COVID-19 samples, acute and convalescent, were from the United States, Italy and Spain.

Germline V gene lookup returns CDR1 KGHSH and CDR2 LQKENI. The CDR3 sequence is 16 residues long. V gave up 2 bases and J gave up 3 bases, with 14 bases separating them. The specimen sequenced was peripheral blood. V and J are TRBV18 and TRBJ1-3; D gene uncertain. The TCR was taken from a woman between 70 and 85 years old with active or convalescent COVID-19. This CDR3 reads CASSPTAGTNGNTIYF. CDR3 in DNA: TGTGCCAGCTCACCAACGGCAGGCACGAATGGAAACACCATATATTTT.